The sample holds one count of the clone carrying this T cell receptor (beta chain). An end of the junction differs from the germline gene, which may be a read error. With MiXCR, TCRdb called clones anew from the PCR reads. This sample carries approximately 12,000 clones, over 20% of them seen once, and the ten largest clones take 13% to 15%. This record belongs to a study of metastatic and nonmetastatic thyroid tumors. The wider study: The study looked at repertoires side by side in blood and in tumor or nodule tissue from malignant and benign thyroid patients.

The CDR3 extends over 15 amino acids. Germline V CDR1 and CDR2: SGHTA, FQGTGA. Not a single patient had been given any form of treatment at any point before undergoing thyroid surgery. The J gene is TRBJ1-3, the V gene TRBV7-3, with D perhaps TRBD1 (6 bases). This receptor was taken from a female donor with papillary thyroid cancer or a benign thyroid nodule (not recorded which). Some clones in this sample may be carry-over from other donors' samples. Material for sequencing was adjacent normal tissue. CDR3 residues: CGSSIEGGGGNTIYF. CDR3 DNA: TGTGGCAGCAGCATTGAGGGGGGAGGTGGAAACACCATATATTTT. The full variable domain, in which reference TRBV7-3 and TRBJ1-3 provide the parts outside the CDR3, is GAGVSQTPSNKVTEKGKYVELRCDPISGHTALYWYRQSLGQGPEFLIYFQGTGAADDSGLPNDRFFAVRPEGSVSTLKIQRTERGDSAVYLCGSSIEGGGGNTIYFGEGSWLTVV.